These T cell receptor beta chains were read from a single sample in a study of blood T cell repertoires in COVID-19. Assay: immunoSEQ multiplex PCR; the TCRdb copy retains only in-frame clones and omits some. There are 80,000 to 130,000 clones in the sample; approximately 86% occur only once, and approximately 2.5% lies in the top ten. Sequencing was performed on PBMCs or T cells enriched from blood (not recorded which). Receptors were obtained from a woman aged 50 to 60 who had recovered from COVID-19. The CDR3 runs from the conserved cysteine through the conserved F or W. The size entry is marked missing in some rows and otherwise reads once, few, many or a size class.

V,size,J,CDR3
TRBV27,-,TRBJ1-5,CASTIRGSGSNQPQHF
TRBV18,-,TRBJ2-1,CASSPLQGYEQFF
TRBV19,-,TRBJ2-1,CASKSGAYNEQFF
TRBV4-1,-,TRBJ2-5,CASSSTPGLAVGETQYF
TRBV20-1,once,TRBJ1-2,CSARTAYGYTF
TRBV5-1,-,TRBJ1-6,CATTAGMDNSPLHF
TRBV15,-,TRBJ1-1,CATSREGRGATEAFF
TRBV28,-,TRBJ1-6,CASSQETGGNNSPLHF
TRBV19,-,TRBJ2-3,CATEDRGRSTDTQYF
TRBV11-2,-,TRBJ2-2,CASSLDPRQGADTGELFF
TRBV5-1,-,TRBJ2-7,CASSFPGQEAYEQYF
TRBV28,-,TRBJ1-1,CASSFQGSNTEAFF
TRBV28,once,TRBJ1-1,CASSLRTGSWGSTEAFF
TRBV25-1,-,TRBJ2-5,CASSDSGLWETQYF
TRBV28,-,TRBJ1-2,CASLLVTGLTYGYTF
TRBV24-1,-,TRBJ2-3,CATSDLNAGGTDTQYF
TRBV21-1,-,TRBJ2-4,CASSGQGAVNIQYF
TRBV5-1,-,TRBJ2-1,CASSLDPSGAYNEQFF
TRBV7-9,once,TRBJ1-2,CASSLPGAQVYGYTF
TRBV7-6,-,TRBJ2-7,CASSSEAVTSYEQYF
TRBV3-1/TRBV3-2,-,TRBJ2-3,CASRRAGASTDTQYF
TRBV5-4,-,TRBJ2-1,CASSPRGGPRAVNEQFF
TRBV7-8,once,TRBJ2-7,CASSWGIGGVGEQYF
TRBV28,-,TRBJ2-7,CASSFGQGHQRYEQYF
TRBV3-1/TRBV3-2,-,TRBJ2-7,CASSQGSPSLEQYF
TRBV5-4,-,TRBJ2-7,CASSYTGTGGFEQYF
TRBV29-1,-,TRBJ2-5,CSVEPIRGERQQETQYF
TRBV19,-,TRBJ2-3,CASSIGLGFNTDTQYF
TRBV2,-,TRBJ1-5,CASSLLGTGRQPQHF
TRBV7-2,-,TRBJ1-1,CASSLKVGRATPRNTEAFF
TRBV7-8,-,TRBJ1-3,CACSQVHSGNTIYF
TRBV7-3,-,TRBJ2-7,CASSPGTGKDEQYF
TRBV14,-,TRBJ1-2,CASSQGTGYGYTF
TRBV27,-,TRBJ1-1,CASRIGTAYTEAFF
TRBV9,few,TRBJ1-5,CASSADSGPQHF
TRBV7-3,-,TRBJ2-5,CASSPLPRHSGWTQETQYF
TRBV20-1,-,TRBJ2-7,CSASRGGEGTYEQYF
TRBV19,-,TRBJ1-1,CASKKTGSSEAFF
TRBV28,-,TRBJ1-4,CASSSAGANNEKLFF
TRBV27,-,TRBJ2-7,CASSSPSYEQYF
TRBV5-1,-,TRBJ2-5,CASSAGWQETQYF
TRBV7-9,-,TRBJ1-4,CASSPGQGNEKLFF
TRBV7-2,-,TRBJ1-4,CASSRDRGYEKLFF
TRBV28,-,TRBJ1-1,CASTPNPVNTEAFF
TRBV7-9,few,TRBJ2-3,CASTTQRGGRELDTQYF
TRBV19,once,TRBJ2-1,CASSIGGQWSSYNEQFF
TRBV11-2,few,TRBJ2-4,CASSLALAKNIQYF
TRBV19,-,TRBJ1-1,CASSIRSSNTEAFF
TRBV28,-,TRBJ2-2,CASSSTGLAGGPTGELFF